This TCR beta chain originates from a study of quantifying T cell responses using KT2 cells. Across the study: cDNA was made from DNase-treated RNA using alpha and beta constant primers.

On this clonotype: What it recognizes is unknown.

Findings of the study overall: Very high KT2 spike-in numbers caused saturation in KT2 sequence detection.

A single-stranded UMI oligo with SP2 sequence was ligated to cDNA 3' ends. First-round PCR used 4 to 5 cycles and beta primers RC1.1 and RC1.2 covering TRBC1 and TRBC2. One entry per CDR3 protein, called by TCRdb with MiXCR from the UMI-ligation and nested PCR reads. The sample contains 40,000 to 60,000 distinct CDR3 sequences, approximately 10% of which appear only once. The CDR3 is 15 amino acids. Germline values: CDR1 MNHNS, CDR2 SASEGT. Trimming took 3 bases from V and 3 from J; bases not matched to a gene: 6. KT2, a clone with a known TCR, was spiked into unfractionated PBMC. Different KT2-to-PBMC ratios were created with a constant PBMC count.

This sequence originates from a human donor. The chain carries TRBV6-1 and TRBJ2-3; 7 bases are a match to TRBD1. Input material: PBMCs spiked with cells of the T cell clone KT2. CDR3 in DNA: TGTGCCAGCAGTGAGAGAGGGGGCTGGACAGATACGCAGTATTTT. Translated: CASSERGGWTDTQYF.